These 13 T cell receptor beta chains originate from one sample sequenced in a study of CD8 T cells in Susac syndrome. The RNA, about 0.5 to 1 ug, was put through reverse transcription using random hexamers. From the immunoSEQ multiplex PCR reads, TCRdb called clonotypes with MiXCR, one entry per CDR3 protein. This table holds 150,000 to 200,000 distinct CDR3 sequences, around 94% found once. Sequencing was done on a sample of CD4+ T cells from PBMCs. The origin of the receptors is a human donor with multiple sclerosis.

The V call is TRBV19, the J call TRBJ2-2; D remains ambiguous. CDR1 is LNHDA, CDR2 SQIVND, per germline (reference sequence). V shed 1 base and J shed 2 bases, with 8 bases lying between them. CDR3 length equals 15 residues. CDR3 loop: CASSIGQINTGELFF. CDR3 coding DNA: TGTGCCAGTAGTATAGGGCAGATCAACACCGGGGAGCTGTTTTTT.

The rearrangement uses TRBV12-3 or TRBV12-4 and TRBJ1-2; D uncertain. Trimming stripped 7 bases from V and 2 bases from J, with 14 bases between. This CDR3 is 14 amino acids long. CDR3: CASTRGEENYGYTF. The CDR3 nucleotides read TGTGCCAGCACTCGAGGAGAAGAGAACTATGGCTACACCTTC.

The chain links TRBV7-9 to TRBJ2-1, with no clear D. CDR3 length: 13 amino acids. V was clipped by 3 bases and J by 5 bases, with 8 bases between them. CDR1 and CDR2 (germline): SEHNR, FQNEAQ (reference sequence). The CDR3 DNA reads as TGTGCCAGCAGCTTTAGGAAAAACAATGAGCAGTTCTTC. Its protein product is CASSFRKNNEQFF. The complete variable domain, with remaining parts taken from reference TRBV7-9 and TRBJ2-1, reads DTGVSQNPRHKITKRGQNVTFRCDPISEHNRLYWYRQTLGQGPEFLTYFQNEAQLEKSRLLSDRFSAERPKGSFSTLEIQRTEQGDSAMYLCASSFRKNNEQFFGPGTRLTVL.

The rearrangement joins TRBV18 to TRBJ1-2, with unresolved D. This CDR3 has 12 amino acids. Deletions cut 3 bases from V and 10 bases from J, with 12 bases between. The germline V gene encodes CDR1 KGHSH and CDR2 LQKENI. CDR3 residues: CASSPGREDYTF. The CDR3 region has the DNA TGTGCCAGCTCACCTGGACGGGAAGACTACACCTTC.

This chain uses TRBV13 with TRBJ2-3, with 7 bases aligning to TRBD1. V gave up 5 bases and J gave up 0 bases; unmatched junction bases: 5. The CDR3 is 15 amino acids. Germline CDR1 PRHDT, CDR2 FYEKMQ (reference sequence). The CDR3 region is CASSPGDRSTDTQYF. The CDR3 DNA reads as TGTGCCAGCAGCCCAGGGGACAGAAGCACAGATACGCAGTATTTT.

The chain is built from TRBV4-1 and TRBJ2-5, with D maybe TRBD1 (5 bases). V lost 3 bases and J lost 7, with 9 bases in between. Germline V CDR1 and CDR2: MGHRA, YSYEKL. CDR3 length: 12 residues. DNA of the CDR3: TGCGCCAGCAGCCATCCTAGGGGGACCCAGTACTTC. Its protein product is CASSHPRGTQYF.

The J gene is TRBJ1-1, the V gene TRBV7-2; D perhaps matches TRBD1 (5 bases). The CDR3 loop spans 14 amino acids. Trimming pared 5 bases from V and 4 bases from J, leaving 14 bases between. In germline, CDR1 is SGHTA, CDR2 FQGNSA. CDR3 loop: CASSLEMTATEAFF. The CDR3 nucleotides are TGTGCCAGCAGCCTCGAAATGACAGCCACTGAAGCTTTCTTT.

V is TRBV5-4 and J is TRBJ2-2, with a tentative D call TRBD2 (5 bases). The CDR3 has 16 amino acids. V was trimmed by 4 bases and J by 0 bases, leaving 13 bases between them. Germline V gene data show CDR1 as SGHNT and CDR2 as YYREEE (reference sequence). Here the CDR3 reads CASSRTWAANTGELFF. The DNA of the CDR3 is TGTGCCAGCAGCCGGACTTGGGCAGCGAACACCGGGGAGCTGTTTTTT.

The chain couples TRBV28 to TRBJ1-2; 7 nucleotides agree with TRBD1. With V trimmed by 5 bases and J by 8 bases, 8 bases remained unmatched. CDR1 and CDR2 from the germline V gene are MDHEN and SYDVKM. The CDR3 spans 13 residues. The CDR3 nucleotides read TGTGCCAGCAGTACCACCGGGACAGTGGGCTACACCTTC. It codes for CASSTTGTVGYTF.

This chain links TRBV12-3 or TRBV12-4 with TRBJ1-2; D gene uncertain. The CDR3 is 14 amino acids. The V and J ends lost 3 bases and 8 bases respectively, with 16 bases between them. The CDR3 sequence is CASSFSGSGGGYTF. The CDR3 region has the DNA TGTGCCAGCAGTTTTTCGGGATCGGGTGGCGGCTACACCTTC.

CDR3 bases: TGTGCCACCAGCAGAGACAGACTCCGGGAGGGAGAGCAGTTCTTC. Amino acids: CATSRDRLREGEQFF. V usage is TRBV15 and J usage is TRBJ2-1, with 8 bases fitting TRBD2. CDR1 is LNHNV and CDR2 is YYDKDF in the germline V gene (reference sequence). The CDR3 is 15 amino acids. Germline trimming cut 0 bases from V and 10 bases from J; bases unmatched to any gene: 8.

This CDR3 reads CASSPMRLELIEQFF. Here the CDR3 DNA reads TGTGCCAGCAGCCCCATGAGACTAGAGCTCATCGAGCAGTTCTTC. The V call is TRBV7-9, the J call TRBJ2-1; a possible D gene is TRBD2 (6 bases). The CDR3 spans 15 residues. With 5 bases removed from V and 10 bases from J, the gap between germline ends came to 21 bases. Germline CDR1 reads SEHNR; CDR2 reads FQNEAQ (reference sequence).

This chain connects TRBV12-3 or TRBV12-4 to TRBJ1-2, with no clear D. The CDR3 extends over 14 amino acids. V was clipped by 1 base and J by 2 bases, with 8 bases between them. Here the CDR3 DNA reads TGTGCCAGCAGTTTAGGACACGTGAACTATGGCTACACCTTC. This codes for CASSLGHVNYGYTF.